This T cell receptor beta chain was retrieved from a study of blood T cell repertoires in COVID-19. The overall study: PBMCs, B-cell-depleted T cells, or T cells provided the cDNA or gDNA that made up the material.

Only in-frame clones appear in the TCRdb table, and some are missing; sequencing was by immunoSEQ multiplex PCR. The data contain roughly 100,000 clones, roughly two thirds of them singletons. This CDR3 contains 15 residues. The V gene end was trimmed by 4 bases and the J gene end by 0 bases; junction bases not matched to a gene: 3. In germline, CDR1 is LGHDT, CDR2 YNNKEL (reference sequence). The gene calls are TRBV3-1 (or the pseudogene TRBV3-2) and TRBJ2-1; TRBD2 aligns across 7 bases. Sequenced material: peripheral blood. This receptor was obtained from a human donor with acute or convalescent COVID-19. The donor label of this sample is uncertain. In DNA, the CDR3 is TGTGCCAGCAGCCGAAGCGGGGTCTCCTACAATGAGCAGTTCTTC. This sequence encodes CASSRSGVSYNEQFF.